The clone carrying this TCR beta chain was found once. CDR3 length: 18 amino acids. Trimming removed 3 bases from V and 5 bases from J, with 25 bases in between. Per germline, CDR1 MNHNS and CDR2 SASEGT. Sequenced by immunoSEQ multiplex PCR; TCRdb stores in-frame clones only, minus some. Counted here are about 27,000 clones, 88% occurring once; the ten biggest clones make up less than 10%. The data stem from a study of T cell changes during pregnancy in multiple sclerosis. Here the sequenced sample was CD8+ T cells from peripheral blood mononuclear cells, taken in the second trimester of pregnancy. The chain joins TRBV6-1 to TRBJ1-1, with D possibly being TRBD1 (6 bases). The receptor comes from a female donor with multiple sclerosis, enrolled in a pregnancy study. The CDR3 DNA is TGTGCCAGCAGTGACAGCTCCGATGGCAGGGGACGGAATACTGAAGCTTTCTTT. Its translation: CASSDSSDGRGRNTEAFF.